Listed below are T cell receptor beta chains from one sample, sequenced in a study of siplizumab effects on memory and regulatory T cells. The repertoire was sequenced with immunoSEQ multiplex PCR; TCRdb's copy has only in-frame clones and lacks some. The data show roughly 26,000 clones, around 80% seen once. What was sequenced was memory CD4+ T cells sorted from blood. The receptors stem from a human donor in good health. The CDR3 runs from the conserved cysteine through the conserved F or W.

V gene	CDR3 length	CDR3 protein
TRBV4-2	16	CASSLSGGRRTDTQYF
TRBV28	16	CASTGGLAGVLETQYF
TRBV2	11	CARGQGEKLFF
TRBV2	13	CASSELTNYGYTF
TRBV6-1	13	CASSEALLGELFF
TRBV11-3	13	CASSLALGYEQFF
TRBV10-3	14	CAATGLSAGNTIYF
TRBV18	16	CASSPPGTVGQETQYF
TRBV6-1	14	CASSDIGFSYEQYF
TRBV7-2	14	CASSPQPRSPEQYF
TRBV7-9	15	CASTQIEPSYNEQFF
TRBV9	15	CASSVGPTLYNEQFF
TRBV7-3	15	CASSLLGTPGNEQFF
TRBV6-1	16	CASSGTSGSSYNEQFF
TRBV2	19	CASSDLIFAGTGGKYEQYF
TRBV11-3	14	CASSLGRVDDEQYF
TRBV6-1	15	CASSQKGVSNQPQHF
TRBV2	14	CASSSLSRTGELFF
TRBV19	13	CASSIQGQYGYTF
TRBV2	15	CASKVAGGSSYEQYF
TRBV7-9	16	CASSLGQGTNTGELFF
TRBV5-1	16	CASSPQSGPTNYGYTF
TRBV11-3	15	CASSSLGTVNTEAFF
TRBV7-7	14	CASSPYVSTDTQYF
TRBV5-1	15	CASTQSPIYTDTQYF
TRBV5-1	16	CASSLEGGRSTDTQYF
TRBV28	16	CASSWLGVLTGNTIYF
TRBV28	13	CAGSSGGTYEQYF